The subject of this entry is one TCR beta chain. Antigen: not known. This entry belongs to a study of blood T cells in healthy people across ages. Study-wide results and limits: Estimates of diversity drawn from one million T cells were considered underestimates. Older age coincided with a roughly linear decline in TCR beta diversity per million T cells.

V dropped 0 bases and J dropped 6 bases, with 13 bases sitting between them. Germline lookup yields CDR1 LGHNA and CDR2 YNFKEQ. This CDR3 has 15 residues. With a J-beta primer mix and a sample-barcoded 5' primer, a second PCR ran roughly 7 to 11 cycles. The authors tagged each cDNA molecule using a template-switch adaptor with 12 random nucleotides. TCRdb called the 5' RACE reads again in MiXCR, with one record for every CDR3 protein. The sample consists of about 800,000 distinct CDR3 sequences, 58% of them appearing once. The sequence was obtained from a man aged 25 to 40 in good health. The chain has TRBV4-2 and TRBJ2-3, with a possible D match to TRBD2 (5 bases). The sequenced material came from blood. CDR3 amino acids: CASSQENAGRDTQYF. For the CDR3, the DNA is TGTGCCAGCAGCCAAGAAAACGCGGGCAGGGATACGCAGTATTTT.